The next 3 T cell receptor beta chains were all read from a single sample in a study of blood T cell repertoires in COVID-19. Assay used: immunoSEQ multiplex PCR; TCRdb lists only in-frame clones, some missing. The table records hundreds of thousands of clones, about nine tenths of them present only once. The sequenced sample was peripheral blood. The receptors derive from a woman aged 45-65 years with COVID-19, enrolled during active disease.

The chain couples TRBV18 to TRBJ2-2; D might be TRBD2 (5 bases). The germline V gene encodes CDR1 KGHSH and CDR2 LQKENI. V shed 10 bases and J shed 5 bases, with 17 bases lying between them. This CDR3 comprises 14 residues. The CDR3 reads CATQIYGGTGELFF. In nucleotides, the CDR3 is TGTGCCACCCAGATCTACGGCGGGACCGGGGAGCTGTTTTTT.

The chain links TRBV7-8 to TRBJ1-2, with TRBD1 matching over 7 bases. With V trimmed by 5 bases and J by 4 bases, 10 bases remained unmatched. The V gene's germline CDR1 is SGHVS and CDR2 FQNEAQ. The CDR3 consists of 15 residues. CDR3 amino acids: CASSPTTRQGYGYTF. The DNA for the CDR3 is TGTGCCAGCAGCCCCACTACCCGACAGGGCTATGGCTACACCTTC.

The chain's CDR3 is CASSIARAGVLAFF. The CDR3 coding sequence is TGTGCCAGTAGTATAGCCAGGGCCGGCGTGTTGGCTTTCTTT. The chain couples TRBV19 to TRBJ1-1, with D possibly being TRBD1 (5 bases). This CDR3 has 14 residues. Per the germline V gene, CDR1 is LNHDA and CDR2 is SQIVND (reference sequence). V dropped 1 base and J dropped 11 bases, with 17 bases sitting between them.